Each of the 9 T cell receptor beta chains below was sequenced from the same sample in a study of blood T cell repertoires in COVID-19. Profiling relied on immunoSEQ multiplex PCR, and the TCRdb table lists in-frame clones only, not all of them. Of fewer than 200,000 clones in the sample, around nine tenths are singletons; the top ten hold roughly 2.5%. The specimen sequenced was peripheral blood. The source is a man between 35 and 55 years old with active or convalescent COVID-19.

V and J are TRBV19 and TRBJ1-1, with 7 bases identical to TRBD1. The length of the CDR3 is 14 residues. V gave up 4 bases and J gave up 3 bases; unmatched junction bases: 5. Per the germline V gene, CDR1 is LNHDA and CDR2 is SQIVND (reference sequence). The DNA of the CDR3 is TGTGCCAGTAGTAAGGGGGCAACGGACACTGAAGCTTTCTTT. Translating it yields CASSKGATDTEAFF.

This chain uses TRBV6-1 with TRBJ1-5; TRBD1 is a possible D gene (6 bases). The ends were cut back, 2 bases at V and 9 bases at J, with 14 bases in the middle. The CDR3 sequence is 14 residues long. From germline, CDR1 is MNHNS and CDR2 SASEGT. CDR3 sequence reads: CASSEQGWQWPQHF. DNA of the CDR3: TGTGCCAGCAGTGAACAGGGGTGGCAATGGCCCCAGCATTTT.

The J gene is TRBJ1-1, the V gene TRBV6-5; tentative D call: TRBD1 (6 bases). Germline V gene lookup returns CDR1 MNHEY and CDR2 SVGAGI. The CDR3 runs 11 residues. V lost 10 bases and J 3 bases, leaving 9 bases between the germline ends. CDR3 amino acids: CATRGDTEAFF. The CDR3 coding sequence is TGTGCCACCAGGGGAGACACTGAAGCTTTCTTT.

The chain combines TRBV19 with TRBJ1-3, with D possibly TRBD1 on 5 matching bases. Trimming stripped 2 bases from V and 1 base from J, with 12 bases between. Germline V lookup: CDR1 LNHDA, CDR2 SQIVND (reference sequence). The CDR3 extends over 16 amino acids. CDR3 DNA: TGTGCCAGTAGTATACTGGACAAAGGTTCTGGAAACACCATATATTTT. Its translation is CASSILDKGSGNTIYF.

Worth noting for this clone: A read error may produce the germline difference seen at one junction end. The chain joins TRBV10-3 to TRBJ2-7; 8 bases agree with TRBD1. The CDR3 length is 13 residues. Germline V gene lookup returns CDR1 ENHRY and CDR2 SYGVKD. This CDR3 is CAISEGTGQGASF. The CDR3 DNA follows: TGTGCCATCAGTGAGGGGACGGGGCAGGGGGCCTCTTTC.

The rearrangement joins TRBV7-3 to TRBJ2-2; 7 bases are a match to TRBD1. In germline, CDR1 is SGHTA, CDR2 FQGTGA. V trimming: 6 bases; J trimming: 8 bases; junction bases outside the gene matches: 3. This CDR3 has 12 amino acids. The CDR3: CASSRQGGELFF. Written as DNA, the CDR3 is TGTGCCAGCAGTCGACAGGGAGGGGAGCTGTTTTTT.

Only one count was recorded for this clone. V gene TRBV29-1 combines with J gene TRBJ2-1, with 9 bases lining up with TRBD2. The V and J ends lost 4 bases and 8 bases, in that order; junction bases with no gene match: 12. This CDR3 comprises 15 residues. Germline values: CDR1 SQVTM, CDR2 ANQGSEA. The CDR3 is CSVAIGTSHDDEQFF. In DNA, the CDR3 is TGCAGCGTTGCCATAGGGACTAGCCATGACGATGAGCAGTTCTTC.

The chain couples TRBV28 to TRBJ2-7; no clear D. Trimming left V 1 base short and J 5 bases short, with 9 bases between. The CDR3 spans 13 residues. Germline lookup yields CDR1 MDHEN and CDR2 SYDVKM. The CDR3 protein is CASSLYSTDEQYF. The CDR3 DNA is TGTGCCAGCAGTTTATACTCCACCGACGAGCAGTACTTC.

The V and J genes are TRBV12-3 or TRBV12-4 and TRBJ1-6; TRBD1 is a possible D gene (5 bases). V shed 7 bases and J shed 13 bases, with 17 bases lying between them. The CDR3 length is 13 residues. The CDR3 loop reads CASKPSGEGPLHF. CDR3 bases: TGTGCCAGCAAGCCCTCGGGGGAAGGGCCCCTCCACTTT.